These 14 T cell receptor beta chains share one sample of origin, sequenced in a study of T cell responses to AZD1222 COVID-19 vaccine. Assay used: immunoSEQ multiplex PCR; TCRdb lists only in-frame clones, some missing. The table includes some 160,000 clones, around nine tenths detected once. The input for sequencing was peripheral blood, taken on day 0 of AZD1222 vaccination. The receptors were sampled from an adult in good health.

V usage is TRBV6-6 and J usage is TRBJ1-1; 8 bases fit TRBD1. The CDR3 length is 16 residues. Germline CDR1 reads MNHNY; CDR2 reads SVGAGI (reference sequence). J gave up 4 bases and V 10 bases, and 17 bases lay outside the gene matches. The CDR3 coding sequence is TGTGCCACCCGTGACAGGGGACGTGTGGGGTCCACTGAAGCTTTCTTT. Amino acid sequence: CATRDRGRVGSTEAFF.

This clone appeared a few times. The chain joins TRBV12-5 to TRBJ2-5, with D tentatively TRBD2 (5 bases). V lost 6 bases, J lost 5 bases, and 16 bases lay in between. In germline, CDR1 is LGHNT, CDR2 FRNRAP. The CDR3 spans 14 residues. CDR3 sequence (DNA): TGTGCTAGTGGCCCCTGGGGAGTGGGGGAGACCCAGTACTTC. Its translation: CASGPWGVGETQYF. The full variable domain, completed using reference TRBV12-5 and TRBJ2-5, is DARVTQTPRHKVTEMGQEVTMRCQPILGHNTVFWYRQTMMQGLELLAYFRNRAPLDDSGMPKDRFSAEMPDATLATLKIQPSEPRDSAVYFCASGPWGVGETQYFGPGTRLLVL.

The rearrangement links TRBV5-1 to TRBJ2-7; a weak D match, TRBD2 (6 bases). Between the trimmed V and J ends, which lost 6 bases and 2 bases, there was a span of 21 bases. Germline lookup yields CDR1 SGHRS and CDR2 YFSETQ. CDR3 length equals 16 residues. The CDR3 sequence: CASTSGRGSGTYEQYF. In DNA, the CDR3 is TGCGCCAGCACCTCAGGGCGGGGTAGCGGAACCTACGAGCAGTACTTC.

The chain links TRBV6-2 or TRBV6-3 to TRBJ2-7; D gene uncertain. Per germline, CDR1 MNHEY and CDR2 SVGEGT. CDR3 length: 11 residues. Deletions cut 5 bases from V and 11 bases from J, with 13 bases between. Written as DNA, the CDR3 is TGTGCCAGCAGTCTACCTCGGGTAGAGTACTTC. Encoded protein: CASSLPRVEYF.

This chain uses TRBV21-1 with TRBJ1-6. TRBV21-1 is described as a pseudogene. The CDR3 spans 18 residues. CDR3 residues: CASSLKWDWSSYNSPLHF. DNA of the CDR3: TGTGCCAGCAGCCTAAAGTGGGACTGGAGCTCCTATAATTCACCCCTCCACTTT.

The chain recombines TRBV6-5 with TRBJ1-3, with TRBD1 matching over 8 bases. Germline V CDR1 and CDR2: MNHEY, SVGAGI. Trimming removed 7 bases from V and 2 bases from J; junction bases left unmatched: 4. The CDR3 spans 14 residues. This chain's CDR3 is CASTGGATGNTIYF. The CDR3 bases are TGTGCCAGCACAGGGGGCGCGACTGGAAACACCATATATTTT.

The CDR3 bases are TGTGCCAGCAGCCCGGAATGGGTTAGCAATCAGCCCCAGCATTTT. Translation gives CASSPEWVSNQPQHF. This sequence joins TRBV5-5 and TRBJ1-5; no reliable D call. This CDR3 region has 15 residues. The V gene lost 4 bases and the J gene lost 0 bases, with 11 bases spanning the gap. The germline gives CDR1 SGHKS, CDR2 YYEKEE (reference sequence).

The chain has TRBV6-1 and TRBJ1-6; no clear D. Germline-derived CDR1 and CDR2 are MNHNS and SASEGT. Trimming left V 3 bases short and J 2 bases short, with 8 bases between. This CDR3 comprises 15 residues. The CDR3 is CASSDEITYNSPLHF. DNA of the CDR3: TGTGCCAGCAGTGATGAGATCACCTATAATTCACCCCTCCACTTT.

The chain is built from TRBV10-1 and TRBJ1-6; 7 nucleotides line up with TRBD1. CDR3 length equals 13 residues. From germline, CDR1 is WNHNN and CDR2 SYGVQD (reference sequence). J lost 9 bases, V lost 3 bases, and 2 bases had no gene match. CDR3 residues: CASSDNRGSPLHF. CDR3 coding DNA: TGCGCCAGCAGTGACAACAGGGGTTCACCCCTCCACTTT.

This chain joins TRBV14 and TRBJ1-1, with D uncertain. The CDR3 runs 13 residues. V dropped 8 bases and J dropped 1 base, with 11 bases sitting between them. CDR1 is SGHDN, CDR2 FVKESK, per germline. The DNA for the CDR3 is TGTGCCAGCTCCGCCAGGCGGAACACTGAAGCTTTCTTT. Amino acids: CASSARRNTEAFF.

The genes are TRBV6-1 and TRBJ2-7; 11 bases match TRBD2. Germline V gene lookup returns CDR1 MNHNS and CDR2 SASEGT. The CDR3 totals 15 residues. J gave up 2 bases and V 3 bases, and 3 bases lay outside the gene matches. CDR3 amino acids: CASSDLAGGPYEQYF. CDR3 nucleotides: TGTGCCAGCAGTGACCTAGCGGGAGGCCCCTACGAGCAGTACTTC.

V and J are TRBV4-2 and TRBJ1-3; possibly TRBD1 for D (6 bases). V lost 4 bases, J lost 4 bases, and 14 bases lay in between. CDR1 and CDR2 (germline): LGHNA, YNFKEQ. CDR3 size: 15 residues. In DNA form, the CDR3 reads TGTGCCAGCAGCCCTCGAGGGGGTTACGGAAACACCATATATTTT. It specifies CASSPRGGYGNTIYF.

The chain joins TRBV7-2 to TRBJ2-1; D unclear. Per germline, CDR1 SGHTA and CDR2 FQGNSA. V dropped 10 bases and J dropped 9 bases, with 16 bases sitting between them. CDR3 length equals 12 residues. Written as DNA, the CDR3 is TGTGCCAAATGGACGGAAAAGGGTGAGCAGTTCTTC. Protein sequence: CAKWTEKGEQFF. The full variable domain, completed using reference TRBV7-2 and TRBJ2-1, is GAGVSQSPSNKVTEKGKDVELRCDPISGHTALYWYRQSLGQGLEFLIYFQGNSAPDKSGLPSDRFSAERTGGSVSTLTIQRTQQEDSAVYLCAKWTEKGEQFFGPGTRLTVL.

The chain is built from TRBV5-1 and TRBJ1-3; D is unresolved. CDR1 and CDR2 (germline): SGHRS, YFSETQ. The CDR3 totals 14 residues. The germline V and J ends were trimmed by 5 bases and 2 bases, with 11 bases remaining between them. The CDR3 nucleotides read TGCGCCAGCAGTACCACGGGGACTGGAAACACCATATATTTT. Its translation is CASSTTGTGNTIYF.